A single sample is the source of the 9 T cell receptor beta chains below, sequenced in a study of T cells after posttransplantation cyclophosphamide. The protocol was immunoSEQ multiplex PCR, while the TCRdb copy is restricted to in-frame clones and leaves out a portion. The profile covers 41,000 or so clones, none occurring a single time. The material sequenced was PBMCs. Every receptor here comes from a man aged 25-45 years in good health and a related stem cell transplant donor.

In this sample, this clone turned up a few times. Other DNA sequences in the sample encode the same CDR3. The V and J genes are TRBV5-1 and TRBJ2-5, with D possibly being TRBD1 (5 bases). The germline V and J ends were trimmed by 3 bases and 5 bases, with 5 bases remaining between them. The CDR3 sequence is 11 residues long. CDR1 is SGHRS and CDR2 is YFSETQ in the germline V gene. The CDR3 region has the DNA TGCGCCAGCAGCTCAGGGGAGACCCAGTACTTC. Its protein is CASSSGETQYF.

This clone showed up many times. V usage is TRBV7-9 and J usage is TRBJ2-1; possibly TRBD2 for D (6 bases). The CDR3 covers 11 residues. The V gene's germline CDR1 is SEHNR and CDR2 FQNEAQ (reference sequence). V lost 8 bases, J lost 8 bases, and 10 bases lay in between. The CDR3 DNA is TGTGCCAGCCCGGGGGTCGATGAGCAGTTCTTC. Translation gives CASPGVDEQFF.

The table lists this clone with many counts. The V gene is TRBV11-2, the J gene TRBJ2-1; 7 nucleotides match TRBD2. This CDR3 comprises 15 residues. In germline, CDR1 is SGHAT, CDR2 FQNNGV. The ends lost 3 bases at V and 3 bases at J; junction bases unmatched: 5. The CDR3 sequence is CASSFGAGDYNEQFF. CDR3 DNA sequence: TGTGCCAGCAGCTTTGGTGCGGGGGACTACAATGAGCAGTTCTTC.

The sample holds a few counts of this clone. The rearrangement joins TRBV15 to TRBJ2-3, with 8 nucleotides matching TRBD2. The CDR3 totals 15 residues. Germline-derived CDR1 and CDR2 are LNHNV and YYDKDF (reference sequence). V gave up 5 bases and J gave up 2 bases; unmatched junction bases: 6. CDR3 in amino acids: CATSGRGGPTDTQYF. As DNA, the CDR3 is TGTGCCACCAGCGGTCGGGGGGGCCCCACAGATACGCAGTATTTT.

This clone was found many times. The V call is TRBV11-2, the J call TRBJ2-7; 7 bases map to TRBD1. The CDR3 runs to 13 residues. Germline trimming cut 5 bases from V and 5 bases from J; bases unmatched to any gene: 6. The germline V gene has CDR1 SGHAT and CDR2 FQNNGV. The CDR3 coding sequence is TGTGCCAGCAGCCACGACAGGGTCCACGAGCAGTACTTC. This codes for CASSHDRVHEQYF.

The V and J genes are TRBV29-1 and TRBJ1-2; perhaps TRBD1 as D (6 bases). From germline, CDR1 is SQVTM and CDR2 ANQGSEA. Trimming took 3 bases from V and 4 from J, leaving 18 bases between them. The CDR3 runs to 15 residues. The CDR3 DNA is TGCAGCGTTGACCCCAGGACAGCTCAATCCTATGGCTACACCTTC. This sequence encodes CSVDPRTAQSYGYTF.

This clone has at least ten counts. This chain links TRBV11-2 with TRBJ2-7; possibly TRBD2 for D (7 bases). V lost 5 bases and J 1 base, leaving 12 bases between the germline ends. In germline, CDR1 is SGHAT, CDR2 FQNNGV. CDR3 length equals 14 residues. CDR3 DNA: TGTGCCAGCAGCCTGGGGGGGCCGTCCTACGAGCAGTACTTC. Translated: CASSLGGPSYEQYF.

This clone has just a few counts. The V call is TRBV27, the J call TRBJ1-6; the D gene is possibly TRBD1 (5 bases). CDR3 length: 17 amino acids. Germline V gives CDR1 MNHEY, CDR2 SMNVEV (reference sequence). V was pared by 2 bases and J by 1 base, with 12 bases between. The CDR3 loop reads CASSLGGVRSYNSPLHF. As DNA, the CDR3 is TGTGCCAGCAGTTTAGGGGGGGTGCGGTCCTATAATTCACCCCTCCACTTT.

V gene TRBV9 combines with J gene TRBJ2-2; possible D gene TRBD1, 5 bases. The CDR3 extends over 15 amino acids. Trimming stripped 0 bases from V and 0 bases from J, with 6 bases between. The germline CDR1 and CDR2 sequences are SGDLS and YYNGEE. This CDR3 is CASSVVQANTGELFF. The CDR3 DNA reads TGTGCCAGCAGCGTAGTACAGGCGAACACCGGGGAGCTGTTTTTT. Together with reference TRBV9 and TRBJ2-2, the CDR3 gives the full variable domain: DSGVTQTPKHLITATGQRVTLRCSPRSGDLSVYWYQQSLDQGLQFLIQYYNGEERAKGNILERFSAQQFPDLHSELNLSSLELGDSALYFCASSVVQANTGELFFGEGSRLTVL.